The 4 T cell receptor beta chains given below trace back to one sample, sequenced in a study of T-cell reconstitution after alpha-beta-depleted transplantation in children. Library preparation (for TCRbeta) was performed with unique molecular identifiers. In TCRdb, the PCR reads were re-called with MiXCR into one record per CDR3 protein. The top ten hold around a third of the sample, which has a few hundred thousand distinct CDR3 sequences, 25% to 30% seen once. The starting material was PBMCs, obtained before TCRalphabeta/CD19-depleted stem cell transplant. The receptors were gathered from a boy under two years old with Wiskott-Aldrich syndrome, due to receive a stem cell transplant.

This clonotype was seen a handful of times. This chain uses TRBV20-1 with TRBJ2-1; 10 bases map to TRBD2. Germline CDR1 reads DFQATT; CDR2 reads SNEGSKA (reference sequence). The V gene end was trimmed by 2 bases and the J gene end by 4 bases; junction bases not matched to a gene: 5. The CDR3 is 15 amino acids. The CDR3, as DNA: TGCAGTGCTAGATCCCAGCGGGAGGGGTACAATGAGCAGTTCTTC. Translating it yields CSARSQREGYNEQFF.

The chain has TRBV20-1 and TRBJ2-1; the match to TRBD2 covers 12 bases. Trimming cost V 6 bases and J 8 bases; bases outside gene matches: 14. The CDR3 spans 16 residues. Germline V lookup: CDR1 DFQATT, CDR2 SNEGSKA (reference sequence). CDR3 DNA: TGCAGTGCGGGCGGAGCCCTAGCGGGAGGGCCCCATGAGCAGTTCTTC. Translating it yields CSAGGALAGGPHEQFF.

This chain joins TRBV9 and TRBJ2-5; 13 nucleotides match TRBD2. Germline V gene lookup returns CDR1 SGDLS and CDR2 YYNGEE. This CDR3 contains 18 residues. Trimming at V came to 0 bases and at J to 1 base, leaving 6 bases not matched to a gene. The CDR3 sequence is CASSVATGTSGIQETQYF. In nucleotides, the CDR3 is TGTGCCAGCAGCGTAGCTACCGGGACTAGCGGGATCCAAGAGACCCAGTACTTC.

J is TRBJ2-1 and V is TRBV5-1; D is perhaps TRBD2 (5 bases). Trimming removed 1 base at V and 7 bases at J, with 15 bases between. Germline V CDR1 and CDR2: SGHRS, YFSETQ. This CDR3 has 15 residues. The CDR3 protein is CASSLWLAWKNEQFF. CDR3 sequence (DNA): TGCGCCAGCAGCTTGTGGCTAGCATGGAAAAATGAGCAGTTCTTC.